This T cell receptor (beta chain) came from a study of shared clonotypes between healthy human individuals. The study drew all its donors from Caucasian adults living in Nashville, Tennessee. This CDR3 has 15 residues. Germline CDR1 is ENHRY and CDR2 is SYGVKD. J was trimmed by 2 bases and V by 6 bases; bases with no gene match: 7. To note about this clone: Its antigen is not known.

Study-wide results and caveats: Sorted-subset samples were not fully sequenced, rarefaction indicated.

Clones were sequenced by immunoSEQ multiplex PCR, and TCRdb holds only the in-frame ones, with some missing. The repertoire holds about 1.1 million clones, with roughly 80% as singletons. The TCR originated in a man aged 18 to 30 in good health. Some clones in this sample may be carry-over from other donors' samples. The sample taken for sequencing was memory CD4+ T cells from PBMCs. The subset here: CD45RA-negative fraction. The gene calls are TRBV10-3 and TRBJ2-3; the match to TRBD2 covers 8 bases. CDR3 loop: CAIRASGYFTDTQYF. Written as DNA, the CDR3 is TGTGCCATCAGGGCTAGCGGGTACTTCACAGATACGCAGTATTTT.